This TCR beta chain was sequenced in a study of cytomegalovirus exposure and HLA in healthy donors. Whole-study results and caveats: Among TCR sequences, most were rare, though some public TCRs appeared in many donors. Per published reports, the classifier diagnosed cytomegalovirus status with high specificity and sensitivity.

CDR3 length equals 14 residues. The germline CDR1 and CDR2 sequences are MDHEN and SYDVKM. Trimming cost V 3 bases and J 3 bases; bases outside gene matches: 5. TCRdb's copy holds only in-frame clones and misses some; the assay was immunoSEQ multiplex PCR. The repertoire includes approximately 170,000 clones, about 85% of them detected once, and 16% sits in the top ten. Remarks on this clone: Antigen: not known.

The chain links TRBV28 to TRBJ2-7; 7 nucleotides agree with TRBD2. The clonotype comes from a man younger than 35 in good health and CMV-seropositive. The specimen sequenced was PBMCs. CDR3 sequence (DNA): TGTGCCAGCAGTTTCCAGAGCGGGAACTACGAGCAGTACTTC. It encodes CASSFQSGNYEQYF.